The T cell receptor (beta chain) under discussion was sequenced for a study of cytomegalovirus exposure and HLA in healthy donors. Researchers ran the PCR with 60 Vbeta and 13 Jbeta primers. The method was immunoSEQ multiplex PCR; TCRdb's version includes in-frame clones alone and lacks a portion of them. The sample's table shows over 110,000 clones. Trimming shortened V by 5 bases and J by 12 bases, and 14 bases separated the two germline ends. This CDR3 is 11 amino acids long. The germline V gene has CDR1 MDHEN and CDR2 SYDVKM. This chain joins TRBV28 and TRBJ2-7, with D tentatively TRBD1 (6 bases). The receptor was derived from a male donor in good health and CMV-seronegative. Material for sequencing was PBMCs. CDR3 sequence reads: CASSHNREGYF. The CDR3 region has the DNA TGTGCCAGCAGTCACAACAGGGAAGGGTACTTC. Full variable domain (outside the CDR3, taken from reference TRBV28 and TRBJ2-7): DVKVTQSSRYLVKRTGEKVFLECVQDMDHENMFWYRQDPGLGLRLIYFSYDVKMKEKGDIPEGYSVSREKKERFSLILESASTNQTSMYLCASSHNREGYFGPGTRLTVT.